The entry that follows covers one T cell receptor (beta chain) sequence. The data belong to a study of control samples from healthy donors and cancer patients. Germline CDR1 is MNHNY and CDR2 is SVGAGI (reference sequence). The V and J ends lost 6 bases and 7 bases, in that order; junction bases with no gene match: 6. CDR3 length: 14 residues. Sequencing used immunoSEQ multiplex PCR; TCRdb keeps in-frame clones, though not all of them. The sample consists of fewer than 50,000 clones, 85% to 95% of them appearing once. The chain joins TRBV6-6 to TRBJ1-6; 7 bases align to TRBD1. Sequenced input: PBMCs. The TCR originated in a man aged 30-40 years with colorectal cancer. CDR3 sequence (DNA): TGTGCCAGCAGCCAGGACAGGATGAATTCACCCCTCCACTTT. This encodes CASSQDRMNSPLHF.